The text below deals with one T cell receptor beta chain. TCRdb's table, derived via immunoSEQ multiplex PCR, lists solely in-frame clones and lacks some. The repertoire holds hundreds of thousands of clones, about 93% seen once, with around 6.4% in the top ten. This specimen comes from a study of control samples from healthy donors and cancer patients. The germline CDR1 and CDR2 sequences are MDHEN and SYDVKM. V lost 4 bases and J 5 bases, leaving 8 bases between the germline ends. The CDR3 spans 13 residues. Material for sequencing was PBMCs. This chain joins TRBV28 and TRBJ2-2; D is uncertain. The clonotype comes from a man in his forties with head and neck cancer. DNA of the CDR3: TGTGCCAGCAGTTCTATAGGGACCGGGGAGCTGTTTTTT. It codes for CASSSIGTGELFF. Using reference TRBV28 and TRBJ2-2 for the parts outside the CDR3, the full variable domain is DVKVTQSSRYLVKRTGEKVFLECVQDMDHENMFWYRQDPGLGLRLIYFSYDVKMKEKGDIPEGYSVSREKKERFSLILESASTNQTSMYLCASSSIGTGELFFGEGSRLTVL.